A single sample gave rise to the 17 T cell receptor beta chains below, sequenced in a study of kidney transplant recipient with SARS-CoV-2 infection. Each CDR3 protein is one row after TCRdb ran MiXCR on the reads. The data contain approximately 240,000 distinct CDR3 sequences, more than 25% of them singletons. Here the sequenced sample was a blood sample, taken at baseline and on day 111 from a kidney transplant recipient. These receptors all stem from a male patient aged 30 to 39 who had COVID-19 and was a kidney transplant recipient. Some T cells may be the graft donor's.

Comments on this clonotype: A much larger clonotype is one base distant, so this may be a read error. V is TRBV6-5 and J is TRBJ2-7; 8 nucleotides match TRBD1. The CDR3 is 15 residues long. V shed 9 bases and J 2 bases; nucleotides not matched to a gene: 12. Germline V CDR1 and CDR2: MNHEY, SVGAGI. CDR3 sequence (DNA): TGTGCCAGAAGCACAGGACAGGGTCCTCCCTACGAGCAGTACTTC. This translates into CARSTGQGPPYEQYF.

About this clonotype itself: Since a much larger clone is just one base distant, this may be a read error. V gene TRBV6-5 combines with J gene TRBJ2-1, with 7 positions matching TRBD1. Losses at the gene ends were 2 bases for V and 8 bases for J; bases not matched to a gene: 3. The CDR3 has 13 residues. In germline, CDR1 is MNHEY, CDR2 SVGAGI. The CDR3 coding sequence is TGTGCCAGCAGTTACGAGGGGGCCCATGAGCAGTTCTTC. Its translation: CASSYEGAHEQFF.

This clonotype was detected ten times or more. The chain joins TRBV20-1 to TRBJ1-5; D uncertain. Trimming left V 1 base short and J 6 bases short, with 4 bases between. The CDR3 sequence is 11 residues long. The germline gives CDR1 DFQATT, CDR2 SNEGSKA (reference sequence). The CDR3 DNA reads TGCAGTGCTAGAGTGGGTCAGCCCCAGCATTTT. It codes for CSARVGQPQHF.

For this clonotype: With a much larger clone just one base away, this may be a read error. The rearrangement links TRBV19 to TRBJ2-1; D is perhaps TRBD2 (6 bases). The CDR3 has 16 residues. CDR1 and CDR2 (germline): LNHDA, SQIVND (reference sequence). The CDR3 region has the DNA TGTGCCAGTAGTATAGGACGGGGGAGCTCCTACAATGAGCAGCTCTTC. It specifies CASSIGRGSSYNEQLF.

This clonotype was detected many times. This rearrangement joins TRBV4-3 to TRBJ2-3; 7 nucleotides align to TRBD2. Germline assignment: CDR1 LGHNA and CDR2 YSLEER. J gave up 0 bases and V 2 bases, and 8 bases lay outside the gene matches. CDR3 length equals 17 residues. The CDR3 region has the DNA TGCGCCAGCAGCCAAACCCGCGGGAGTTCTAGCACAGATACGCAGTATTTT. Translating gives CASSQTRGSSSTDTQYF.

This clonotype showed up many times. J is TRBJ1-2 and V is TRBV6-6; D remains unclear. CDR1 is MNHNY, CDR2 SVGAGI, per germline (reference sequence). The CDR3 has 17 amino acids. V shed 5 bases and J shed 4 bases, with 23 bases lying between them. The CDR3 nucleotides read TGTGCCAGCAGTGGTAAGTTAGGTGGGAGAAAGACCTATGGCTACACCTTC. Amino acid sequence: CASSGKLGGRKTYGYTF.

This clonotype was counted at least ten times. The chain recombines TRBV20-1 with TRBJ1-6, with 9 bases aligning to TRBD1. CDR1 is DFQATT and CDR2 is SNEGSKA in the germline V gene (reference sequence). J gave up 5 bases and V 6 bases, and 5 bases lay outside the gene matches. The CDR3 has 14 residues. The chain's CDR3 is CSAGGDRDNSPLHF. The CDR3 region has the DNA TGCAGTGCGGGTGGGGACAGGGATAATTCACCCCTCCACTTT.

This clonotype was observed many times. This chain joins TRBV18 and TRBJ2-1; 10 nucleotides line up with TRBD1. Germline V gene data show CDR1 as KGHSH and CDR2 as LQKENI. Unmatched junction bases numbered 4, after V lost 1 base and J lost 7 bases. This CDR3 region has 15 residues. The CDR3 sequence: CASSPRQGAINEQFF. CDR3 in DNA: TGTGCCAGCTCACCACGACAGGGGGCCATAAATGAGCAGTTCTTC.

Of note for this clonotype: A read error is possible here, since a much larger clone lies one base away. This sequence joins TRBV2 and TRBJ2-2; 10 bases map to TRBD1. CDR3 length: 15 amino acids. Germline V gene data show CDR1 as SNHLY and CDR2 as FYNNEI. The CDR3 DNA sequence: TGTGCCGGCAGCTGGGACAGGGGTAACACCGGGGAGCTGTTTTTT. Translated: CAGSWDRGNTGELFF.

This clonotype has at least ten counts. V gene TRBV7-9 combines with J gene TRBJ2-7, with D possibly matching TRBD2 (6 bases). The V gene lost 6 bases and the J gene lost 6 bases, with 21 bases spanning the gap. The CDR3 consists of 15 residues. Germline lookup yields CDR1 SEHNR and CDR2 FQNEAQ (reference sequence). The CDR3 region has the DNA TGTGCCAGCAGTTACGCGTGGGGGGAGAGGCGCGAGCAGTACTTC. Translating it yields CASSYAWGERREQYF.

There are many counts of this clonotype. V and J are TRBV5-1 and TRBJ2-7; D not resolved. This CDR3 comprises 14 residues. Germline CDR1 is SGHRS and CDR2 is YFSETQ. V was cut by 4 bases and J by 5 bases, with 16 bases left in between. DNA of the CDR3: TGCGCCAGCAGCCCCTCACTTCGGGTGGACGAGCAGTACTTC. The encoded protein is CASSPSLRVDEQYF.

As concerns this clonotype: Since a much larger clone is just one base distant, this may be a read error. V is TRBV6-5 and J is TRBJ2-1; D is possibly TRBD2 (6 bases). V was cut by 5 bases and J by 7 bases, with 6 bases left in between. The germline V gene has CDR1 MNHEY and CDR2 SVGAGI. The length of the CDR3 is 11 residues. The CDR3 loop is CASSGGNEQFF. The CDR3 coding sequence is TGTGCCAGCAGTGGGGGGAATGAGCAGTTCTTC.

A word on this clonotype: A single base separates this from a much larger clone, so it may be a read error. The gene calls are TRBV6-2 or TRBV6-3 and TRBJ2-7, with 7 bases that match TRBD1. Germline V lookup: CDR1 MNHEY, CDR2 SVGEGT. The CDR3 consists of 14 residues. The CDR3 bases are TGTGCCAGCAGTCGGCAACAGGGGCCATACGAGCAGCACTTC. Its translation: CASSRQQGPYEQHF.

This clonotype appeared many times. The V call is TRBV12-3 or TRBV12-4, the J call TRBJ1-2; no reliable D call. Trimming stripped 5 bases from V and 4 bases from J, with 23 bases between. The CDR3 is 17 amino acids. DNA for the CDR3: TGTGCCAGCAGTCCTTGGGCCACAGTAGGAAAGACCTATGGCTACACCTTC. Translating it yields CASSPWATVGKTYGYTF.

This clonotype has a count of ten or more. This chain connects TRBV7-6 to TRBJ1-2; D is ambiguous. The CDR3 runs to 17 residues. Trimming cost V 5 bases and J 4 bases, with 23 bases left between them. Per the germline V gene, CDR1 is SGHVS and CDR2 is FNYEAQ. The CDR3 protein is CASSIRYESRKTYGYTF. CDR3 nucleotide sequence: TGTGCCAGCAGCATAAGATATGAATCTCGAAAGACCTATGGCTACACCTTC.

Turning to this clonotype: A read error may be the cause here, since a much bigger clone is one base away. The V gene is TRBV19, the J gene TRBJ2-5; 13 nucleotides agree with TRBD2. The CDR3 length is 19 residues. Germline assignment: CDR1 LNHDA and CDR2 SQIVND (reference sequence). Written as DNA, the CDR3 is TGTGCCAGTAGTATATGGTCCGGTTGGACTAGCGGGAGCCAAGGGACCCAGTACTTC. The encoded protein is CASSIWSGWTSGSQGTQYF. The full variable domain, in which reference TRBV19 and TRBJ2-5 provide the parts outside the CDR3, is DGGITQSPKYLFRKEGQNVTLSCEQNLNHDAMYWYRQDPGQGLRLIYYSQIVNDFQKGDIAEGYSVSREKKESFPLTVTSAQKNPTAFYLCASSIWSGWTSGSQGTQYFGPGTRLLVL.

The rearrangement links TRBV6-5 to TRBJ1-2; D not resolved. CDR1 and CDR2 from the germline V gene are MNHEY and SVGAGI. V was trimmed by 5 bases and J by 4 bases, leaving 23 bases between them. The CDR3 length is 17 residues. The CDR3: CASSRRRGGRKAYGYTF. The DNA for the CDR3 is TGTGCCAGCAGTAGACGACGAGGTGGGAGAAAGGCCTATGGCTACACCTTC.